A selection of T cell receptor beta chains follows, all from one sample in a study of blood T cell repertoires in COVID-19. Repertoires were generated with immunoSEQ multiplex PCR, while TCRdb's copy carries only in-frame clones and drops some. Among roughly 49,000 clones listed, over 65% were seen once. Sequencing input: peripheral blood. These TCRs come from a woman in her 70s with acute or convalescent COVID-19. Both conserved end residues are part of each CDR3. A D gene is named only where the DNA matches it firmly. Clone size, where shown, is once, few, many, or a class for clones that have expanded.

TRBJ1-2,TRBD1,few,TRBV5-4,TGTGCCAGCAGGCCCGGGACAGGGGGCGCGAACTATGGCTACACCTTC,CASRPGTGGANYGYTF
TRBJ2-5,NA,NA,TRBV27,TGTGCCAGCAGGGGGGGGGACGGAGGGGGGACCCAGTACTTC,CASRGGDGGGTQYF
TRBJ1-2,TRBD1,few,TRBV3-1/TRBV3-2,TGTGCCAGCAGCCAAAATCCAGGGGGCGGCTATGGCTACACCTTC,CASSQNPGGGYGYTF
TRBJ1-3,NA,NA,TRBV10-2,TGCGCCAGCAGCCATGAACAGTGGGGAAACACCATATATTTT,CASSHEQWGNTIYF
TRBJ1-6,TRBD1,NA,TRBV5-6,TGTGCCAGCAGCGCTTCCTCGACAGGGTATAATTCACCCCTCCACTTT,CASSASSTGYNSPLHF
TRBJ1-6,TRBD1,NA,TRBV5-1,TGCGCCAGCAGCTTTAATACGGGACAGGCTTTTAATTCACCCCTCCACTTT,CASSFNTGQAFNSPLHF
TRBJ1-5,NA,NA,TRBV2,TGTGCCAGCAGTCCTGACGCGGCTCAGCCCCAGCATTTT,CASSPDAAQPQHF
TRBJ2-3,TRBD2,NA,TRBV6-5,TGTGCCAGCAGTTACTCCTGGACTAGCGGCACAGATACGCAGTATTTT,CASSYSWTSGTDTQYF
TRBJ1-5,NA,NA,TRBV5-6,TGTGCCAGCAGCTTGACCGGGAGAAGCAATCAGCCCCAGCATTTT,CASSLTGRSNQPQHF
TRBJ2-2,TRBD2,NA,TRBV5-4,TGTGCCAGCAGCCCGGGACTAGCGATCATATCCGCCGGGGAGCTGTTTTTT,CASSPGLAIISAGELFF
TRBJ1-1,NA,NA,TRBV2,TGTGCCAGCAGTTCAGATTTGAACACTGAAGCTTTCTTT,CASSSDLNTEAFF
TRBJ1-1,NA,NA,TRBV9,TGTGCCAGCAGCGTTGGGGGCGACACTGAAGCTTTCTTT,CASSVGGDTEAFF
TRBJ2-5,TRBD2,few,TRBV27,TGTGCCAGCAGTTTATTTGGCGGGGGGACCCAGTACTTC,CASSLFGGGTQYF
TRBJ2-1,TRBD1,NA,TRBV4-1,TGCGCCAGCAGCCAAGATCCCCCCGGACAGGGTTCCCATGAGCAGTTCTTC,CASSQDPPGQGSHEQFF
TRBJ2-1,TRBD1,NA,TRBV27,TGTGCCAGCACCCCGGGACAGGGGGCTTACAATGAGCAGTTCTTC,CASTPGQGAYNEQFF
TRBJ2-4,NA,NA,TRBV19,TGTGCCAGTAGTATGGGCGGACACGGCAAAAACATTCAGTACTTC,CASSMGGHGKNIQYF
TRBJ1-6,TRBD1,NA,TRBV12-3/TRBV12-4,TGTGCCAGCATGACAGGGGGGAATTCACCCCTCCACTTT,CASMTGGNSPLHF
TRBJ2-2,TRBD2,NA,TRBV24-1,TGTGCCACCAGTGAATTCGAGCGGGGGGCTAACACCGGGGAGCTGTTTTTT,CATSEFERGANTGELFF
TRBJ2-5,TRBD2,few,TRBV20-1,TGCAGTGCTAGTGAAGGGACTAGCGGACAAGAGACCCAGTACTTC,CSASEGTSGQETQYF
TRBJ2-1,NA,NA,TRBV6-5,TGTGCCAGCAGTTACTCGGCAGGGAATCGCTACAATGAGCAGTTCTTC,CASSYSAGNRYNEQFF
TRBJ2-2,NA,few,TRBV3-1/TRBV3-2,TGTGCCAGCAGCCAAGATCCGGAGAGCTACACCGGGGAGCTGTTTTTT,CASSQDPESYTGELFF